These T cell receptor beta chains were read from a single sample in a study of blood T cells in healthy people across ages. MiXCR was run by TCRdb on the 5' RACE reads, yielding one entry per CDR3 protein. The sample shows more than 800,000 distinct CDR3 sequences, roughly 26% of them seen only once. Sequencing used blood. All receptors come from a woman over 75 in good health. Both conserved end residues are part of each CDR3. The order of the fields is CDR3 DNA, CDR3 protein, CDR3 length, clone size, J gene, V gene, D gene. The D gene is left open where the match is weak. Size values are once, few and many counts, or a class for expanded clones, and some rows have none.

DNA: TGCAGTGCAAATCGCCCCGGGACAGGGCAATGGGAGCAGTACTTC; CDR3: CSANRPGTGQWEQYF; length: 15; size: many; J: TRBJ2-7; V: TRBV20-1; D: TRBD1
DNA: TGTGCCAGCAGTTATTCGGACAGACACAATGAGCAGTTCTTC; CDR3: CASSYSDRHNEQFF; length: 14; size: NA; J: TRBJ2-1; V: TRBV6-2/TRBV6-3; D: NA
DNA: TGTGCCAGCAGCGATGGGACAGGGGTTCAGCCCCAGCATTTT; CDR3: CASSDGTGVQPQHF; length: 14; size: few; J: TRBJ1-5; V: TRBV7-2; D: TRBD1
DNA: TGTGCCAGCAGCACAAGACAGGGCCATGGCTACACCTTC; CDR3: CASSTRQGHGYTF; length: 13; size: many; J: TRBJ1-2; V: TRBV7-6; D: TRBD1
DNA: TGTGCCAGCAGCTTAAGAGGGAAGGGCTCCTATGGCTACACCTTC; CDR3: CASSLRGKGSYGYTF; length: 15; size: NA; J: TRBJ1-2; V: TRBV13; D: NA
DNA: TGTGCCACCAGCGGGGACCGGTACCAAGAGACCCAGTACTTC; CDR3: CATSGDRYQETQYF; length: 14; size: few; J: TRBJ2-5; V: TRBV24-1; D: NA
DNA: TGCAGTGCTAGAGAAGACAGGGGGCGGGCGACCGGGGAGCTGTTTTTT; CDR3: CSAREDRGRATGELFF; length: 16; size: NA; J: TRBJ2-2; V: TRBV20-1; D: TRBD1
DNA: TGTGCCAGCTCACCTCAGCAGGGTGAGCAGTACTTC; CDR3: CASSPQQGEQYF; length: 12; size: many; J: TRBJ2-7; V: TRBV18; D: NA
DNA: TGTGCCAGCAGCCAATGGGGTGACAATCAGCCCCAGCATTTT; CDR3: CASSQWGDNQPQHF; length: 14; size: few; J: TRBJ1-5; V: TRBV3-1; D: NA
DNA: TGTGCCAGCAGCTTAGAGGGCAGGAGGGGCACTGAAGCTTTCTTT; CDR3: CASSLEGRRGTEAFF; length: 15; size: NA; J: TRBJ1-1; V: TRBV11-3; D: NA
DNA: TGCAGTGCTAGACAGGGGGCGGTCGGGGAGCTGTTTTTT; CDR3: CSARQGAVGELFF; length: 13; size: NA; J: TRBJ2-2; V: TRBV20-1; D: TRBD1
DNA: TGTGCCAGCAGCCCTATTCTGCGGGCGGTTAATGGCTACACCTTC; CDR3: CASSPILRAVNGYTF; length: 15; size: few; J: TRBJ1-2; V: TRBV7-6; D: NA
DNA: TGCGCCAGCAGCCTTCAACCCGGGACTAGCGACTACAATGAGCAGTTCTTC; CDR3: CASSLQPGTSDYNEQFF; length: 17; size: many; J: TRBJ2-1; V: TRBV4-3; D: TRBD2
DNA: TGTGCCAGCAGTCCCCCGTCTAACTATGGCTACACCTTC; CDR3: CASSPPSNYGYTF; length: 13; size: many; J: TRBJ1-2; V: TRBV7-2; D: NA
DNA: TGTGCCATCAGTGACCAGGGTCCGGGGCATTTCTTT; CDR3: CAISDQGPGHFF; length: 12; size: NA; J: TRBJ1-1; V: TRBV10-3; D: NA
DNA: TGCAGTGCTAGAGAGGCCCGCCTAAATATAGATACGCAGTATTTT; CDR3: CSAREARLNIDTQYF; length: 15; size: NA; J: TRBJ2-3; V: TRBV20-1; D: NA
DNA: TGCGCCAGCAGCCAAGAATCGGGGGCGCGGGGCTACACCTTC; CDR3: CASSQESGARGYTF; length: 14; size: NA; J: TRBJ1-2; V: TRBV4-1; D: NA
DNA: TGTGCCAGCAGTTTGAGGGGACAGGGAAGCACAGATACGCAGTATTTT; CDR3: CASSLRGQGSTDTQYF; length: 16; size: few; J: TRBJ2-3; V: TRBV12-3/TRBV12-4; D: TRBD1
DNA: TGTGCCAGCAGTTACTGGGCAGGGAGCTATGGCTACACCTTC; CDR3: CASSYWAGSYGYTF; length: 14; size: once; J: TRBJ1-2; V: TRBV6-5; D: NA
DNA: TGCAGTGCTAGGCTAGCGGTCTCCTACAATGAGCAGTTCTTC; CDR3: CSARLAVSYNEQFF; length: 14; size: many; J: TRBJ2-1; V: TRBV20-1; D: TRBD2
DNA: TGTGCCAGCAGCTCCAGGGGGTCGGGACAGGGGGGCAATGAGCAGTTCTTC; CDR3: CASSSRGSGQGGNEQFF; length: 17; size: many; J: TRBJ2-1; V: TRBV11-3; D: TRBD1
DNA: TGTGCCATAGGGAAGGGACAGCCCCAAGAGGCCCAGTACTTC; CDR3: CAIGKGQPQEAQYF; length: 14; size: NA; J: TRBJ2-5; V: TRBV10-3; D: TRBD1
DNA: TGTGCCAGCAGCCGAGACAGGGCCAGCCTCAATGAGCAGTTCTTC; CDR3: CASSRDRASLNEQFF; length: 15; size: few; J: TRBJ2-1; V: TRBV7-2; D: TRBD1
DNA: TGCAGTGCTAGGGCTTCCGGGACAGGGGGCCTGCCCCAGCATTTT; CDR3: CSARASGTGGLPQHF; length: 15; size: few; J: TRBJ1-5; V: TRBV20-1; D: TRBD1
DNA: TGCAGCGTACGACAGGGGCCGGGGCGGAACACTGGAGCTTTCTTT; CDR3: CSVRQGPGRNTGAFF; length: 15; size: NA; J: TRBJ1-1; V: TRBV29-1; D: TRBD1
DNA: TGTGCCAGCAGCTTAACTCGGGACACGGGATACGAGCAGTACTTC; CDR3: CASSLTRDTGYEQYF; length: 15; size: many; J: TRBJ2-7; V: TRBV11-2; D: NA